The 11 T cell receptor beta chains listed next were all sequenced from one sample in a study of cytotoxic CD8 clonotypes in ibrutinib-treated CLL. The repertoire was sequenced with immunoSEQ multiplex PCR; TCRdb's copy has only in-frame clones and lacks some. The table shows 200,000 or so clones, with 75% to 80% occurring only once. The source material was PBMCs, sampled after 12 months of ibrutinib treatment. These receptors originate from a human donor with chronic lymphocytic leukemia.

This clone was seen only a few times. The CDR3 DNA follows: TGCAGCGTTGCGGGGGCGGACACCGGGGAGCTGTTTTTT. The encoded protein is CSVAGADTGELFF. J is TRBJ2-2 and V is TRBV29-1; D might be TRBD1 or TRBD2, each matching 6 bases. Trimming removed 4 bases at V and 3 bases at J, with 9 bases between. The CDR3 is 13 amino acids. Germline V lookup: CDR1 SQVTM, CDR2 ANQGSEA.

To note about this clone: Within the sample, other DNA sequences also encode this same CDR3. The chain is built from TRBV6-5 and TRBJ1-5, with no clear D. Trimming cost V 0 bases and J 3 bases, with 9 bases left between them. This CDR3 comprises 15 residues. The germline V gene has CDR1 MNHEY and CDR2 SVGAGI. The CDR3, as DNA: TGTGCCAGCAGTTACTCAGCGGGATCCAATCAGCCCCAGCATTTT. This encodes CASSYSAGSNQPQHF.

This chain links TRBV7-9 with TRBJ2-1, with 13 bases fitting TRBD2. Unmatched junction bases numbered 11, after V lost 5 bases and J lost 7 bases. The CDR3 runs to 17 residues. Germline V gene sequence: CDR1 SEHNR, CDR2 FQNEAQ (reference sequence). The CDR3 loop reads CASSRRGTSGVLNEQFF. DNA of the CDR3: TGTGCCAGCAGCCGCCGAGGGACTAGCGGGGTCCTTAATGAGCAGTTCTTC.

The rearrangement links TRBV7-9 to TRBJ1-6; weak D call: TRBD1 (6 bases). The CDR3 contains 18 residues. From germline, CDR1 is SEHNR and CDR2 FQNEAQ (reference sequence). V was pared by 2 bases and J by 4 bases, with 18 bases between. This chain's CDR3 is CASSLSPGGSFYNSPLHF. In nucleotides, the CDR3 is TGTGCCAGCAGCTTATCCCCCGGGGGCAGCTTTTATAATTCACCCCTCCACTTT.

DNA for the CDR3: TGTGCCAGTAGTATATATTGGGAACCGGACACTGAAGCTTTCTTT. It yields the protein CASSIYWEPDTEAFF. The chain links TRBV19 to TRBJ1-1; no clear D gene. Deletions cut 2 bases from V and 3 bases from J, with 13 bases between. The CDR3 is 15 residues long. CDR1 is LNHDA and CDR2 is SQIVND in the germline V gene (reference sequence).

J is TRBJ1-2 and V is TRBV2; TRBD1 agrees at 7 bases. The CDR3 sequence is 15 residues long. V dropped 0 bases and J dropped 4; count of bases not matched to a gene: 5. CDR1 is SNHLY and CDR2 is FYNNEI in the germline V gene. The CDR3: CASSEALRQGYGYTF. CDR3 in DNA: TGTGCCAGCAGTGAAGCCCTCAGACAGGGCTATGGCTACACCTTC.

The CDR3 region is CASSWDPGLNYGYTF. DNA of the CDR3: TGTGCCAGCAGCTGGGACCCGGGTCTTAACTATGGCTACACCTTC. The chain joins TRBV5-8 to TRBJ1-2, with D perhaps TRBD1 (5 bases). Germline loops: CDR1 SGHTS, CDR2 YDEGEE. The CDR3 consists of 15 residues. Trimming removed 3 bases from V and 1 base from J, with 13 bases in between.

The chain joins TRBV4-1 to TRBJ2-1; 15 bases fit TRBD2. Germline values: CDR1 MGHRA, CDR2 YSYEKL. The CDR3 totals 19 residues. After removal of 1 base from V and 4 bases from J, the junction contained 8 bases not matched to a gene. The CDR3, as DNA: TGCGCCAGCAGCCAAGCTACGGGACTAGCGGGAGGTATTTACAATGAGCAGTTCTTC. This sequence encodes CASSQATGLAGGIYNEQFF.

The chain combines TRBV2 with TRBJ1-3, with TRBD1 matching over 7 bases. Germline CDR1 reads SNHLY; CDR2 reads FYNNEI. The CDR3 has 15 residues. V was pared by 8 bases and J by 2 bases, with 9 bases of the junction left unmatched. CDR3 nucleotides: TGTGCCAGCCATCTAGGGGACAGCACTGGAAACACCATATATTTT. Translated, it gives CASHLGDSTGNTIYF.

The J gene is TRBJ2-1, the V gene TRBV6-6; TRBD2 aligns across 8 bases. The CDR3 totals 15 residues. Trimming at V came to 5 bases and at J to 4 bases, leaving 7 bases not matched to a gene. Germline CDR1 reads MNHNY; CDR2 reads SVGAGI (reference sequence). CDR3 loop: CASSRAGVRYNEQFF. The CDR3 region has the DNA TGTGCCAGCAGTCGAGCGGGGGTTAGATACAATGAGCAGTTCTTC.

For the CDR3, the DNA is TGCGCCAGCAGCTCCGGGGCCGGGGGTGGCCAAGAGACCCAGTACTTC. This encodes CASSSGAGGGQETQYF. The chain carries TRBV5-1 and TRBJ2-5; maybe TRBD2 (6 bases). Germline V gene data show CDR1 as SGHRS and CDR2 as YFSETQ. Trimming stripped 3 bases from V and 1 base from J, with 16 bases between. The CDR3 extends over 16 amino acids.